Sequencing of this TCR beta chain was carried out in a study of blood T cell repertoires in COVID-19. Study as a whole: Acute and convalescent COVID-19 specimens originated in the United States, Italy and Spain. PBMCs, B-cell-depleted T cells, or T cells provided the cDNA or gDNA that made up the material.

Original methodology: Amplification of reference gene primers was used by the study to estimate nucleated cell counts. TCRdb's copy holds only in-frame clones and misses some; the assay was immunoSEQ multiplex PCR. V, J and clone size derive from that table, while D and trimming were established from the DNA sequence. The data hold around 100,000 clones, with 69% observed a single time. Trimming stripped 5 bases from V and 6 bases from J, with 12 bases between. Germline V gene lookup returns CDR1 SGHAT and CDR2 FQDESV (reference sequence). This CDR3 has 13 residues. The V and J genes are TRBV11-1 and TRBJ2-3; D may be TRBD1 (6 bases). The receptor's source is an elderly man with acute or convalescent COVID-19. Specimen: peripheral blood. DNA for the CDR3: TGTGCCAGCAGCGGCTGGGGGCACGATACGCAGTATTTT. Encoded protein: CASSGWGHDTQYF.